The text below deals with one TCR beta chain. These data belong to a study of T cell changes during pregnancy in multiple sclerosis. Produced via immunoSEQ multiplex PCR; TCRdb's table is partial and in-frame only. The sample consists of 57,000 or so clones, roughly 91% of them appearing once. Germline values: CDR1 MNHEY, CDR2 SVGAGI. There are 15 residues in the CDR3. V dropped 6 bases and J dropped 3; count of bases not matched to a gene: 8. The rearrangement uses TRBV6-5 and TRBJ2-1, with 7 bases matching TRBD1. The material was peripheral blood, obtained in the third trimester of pregnancy. This sequence originates from a female donor in good health, enrolled as a control in a pregnancy study. For the CDR3, the DNA is TGTGCCAGCAGCCAACAACAGGGGTTCTACAATGAGCAGTTCTTC. This encodes CASSQQQGFYNEQFF.